This record looks at one TCR beta chain sequence and its context. The protocol was immunoSEQ multiplex PCR, while the TCRdb copy is restricted to in-frame clones and leaves out a portion. The sample contains thousands of clones, less than 90% of which appear only once. The time point: newly diagnosed, previously untreated cHL patient sample. The CD4+ T cells used were purified from thawed PBMCs through magnetic negative selection. The source of the sample is a study of PD-1 blockade in classical Hodgkin lymphoma. This receptor was obtained from a human donor with classical Hodgkin lymphoma. The sequencing sample was made of CD4+ T cells from blood.

The CDR3 DNA reads TGTGCCAGCAGTGATGAGCTACTATATGGCTACACCTTC. Protein product: CASSDELLYGYTF. The chain uses TRBV2 and TRBJ1-2, with D unresolved. This CDR3 is built from 13 residues. The V end lost 3 bases, the J end lost 5 bases, and 10 bases lay between the germline ends. From germline, CDR1 is SNHLY and CDR2 FYNNEI.